This T cell receptor beta chain was captured by sequencing in a study of blood T cell repertoires in COVID-19. As for the study in general: Donors in the United States, Italy and Spain gave samples during acute or convalescent COVID-19. PBMCs, B-cell-depleted T cells, or T cells provided the cDNA or gDNA that made up the material.

Enrolled during active infection, Seattle patients were then followed longitudinally. The authors' processing: Estimated nucleated cell counts came from reference gene primer amplification. The data were produced by immunoSEQ multiplex PCR, yet TCRdb's version contains in-frame clones alone and is incomplete. The V and J calls and clone size are taken from that table; D and trimming were inferred from the DNA. The repertoire holds roughly 220,000 clones, with 82% as singletons. The CDR3 loop spans 14 amino acids. V dropped 2 bases and J dropped 11; count of bases not matched to a gene: 10. In germline, CDR1 is MDHEN, CDR2 SYDVKM.

This clonotype originated in a woman at least 80 years old with COVID-19, enrolled during active disease. Sequencing was carried out using peripheral blood. The chain uses TRBV28 and TRBJ1-2, with 8 positions matching TRBD1. The CDR3 loop reads CASSLTGTGLWYTF. DNA of the CDR3: TGTGCCAGCAGTTTAACTGGGACAGGTCTATGGTACACCTTC.